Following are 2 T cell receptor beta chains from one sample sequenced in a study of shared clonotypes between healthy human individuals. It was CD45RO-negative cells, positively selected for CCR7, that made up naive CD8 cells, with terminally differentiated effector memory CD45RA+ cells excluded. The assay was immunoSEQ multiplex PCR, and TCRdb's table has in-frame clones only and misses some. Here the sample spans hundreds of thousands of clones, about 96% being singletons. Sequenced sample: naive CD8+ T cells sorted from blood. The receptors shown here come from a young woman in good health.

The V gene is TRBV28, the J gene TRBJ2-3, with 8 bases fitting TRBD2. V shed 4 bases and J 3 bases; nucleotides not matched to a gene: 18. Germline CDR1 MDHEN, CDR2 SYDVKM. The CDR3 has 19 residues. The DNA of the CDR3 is TGTGCCAGCAGTTCCCGCATATTCCCCCTCGGGAGGGGTACAGATACGCAGTATTTT. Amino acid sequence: CASSSRIFPLGRGTDTQYF.

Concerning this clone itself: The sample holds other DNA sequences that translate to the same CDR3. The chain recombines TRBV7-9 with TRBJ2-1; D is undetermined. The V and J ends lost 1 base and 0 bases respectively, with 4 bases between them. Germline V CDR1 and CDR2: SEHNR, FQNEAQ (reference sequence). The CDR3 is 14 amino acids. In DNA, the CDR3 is TGTGCCAGCAGCTTAGGAAGCTCCTACAATGAGCAGTTCTTC. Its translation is CASSLGSSYNEQFF.